This T cell receptor (beta chain) was retrieved from a study of T cell responses to AZD1222 COVID-19 vaccine. Clones were read by immunoSEQ multiplex PCR, and TCRdb kept only the in-frame ones, dropping some. Here the sample spans about 130,000 clones, over 75% being singletons. Germline lookup yields CDR1 ENHRY and CDR2 SYGVKD. This CDR3 is 13 amino acids long. J gave up 8 bases and V 6 bases, and 8 bases lay outside the gene matches. The rearrangement joins TRBV10-3 to TRBJ1-2; 8 bases are a match to TRBD1. This TCR came from an adult who received the AZD1222 COVID-19 vaccine. The sequencing used peripheral blood, collected 28 days after the second AZD1222 dose. The CDR3 protein is CAISQTGEYGYTF. In nucleotides, the CDR3 is TGTGCCATCAGCCAGACAGGGGAGTACGGCTACACCTTC.